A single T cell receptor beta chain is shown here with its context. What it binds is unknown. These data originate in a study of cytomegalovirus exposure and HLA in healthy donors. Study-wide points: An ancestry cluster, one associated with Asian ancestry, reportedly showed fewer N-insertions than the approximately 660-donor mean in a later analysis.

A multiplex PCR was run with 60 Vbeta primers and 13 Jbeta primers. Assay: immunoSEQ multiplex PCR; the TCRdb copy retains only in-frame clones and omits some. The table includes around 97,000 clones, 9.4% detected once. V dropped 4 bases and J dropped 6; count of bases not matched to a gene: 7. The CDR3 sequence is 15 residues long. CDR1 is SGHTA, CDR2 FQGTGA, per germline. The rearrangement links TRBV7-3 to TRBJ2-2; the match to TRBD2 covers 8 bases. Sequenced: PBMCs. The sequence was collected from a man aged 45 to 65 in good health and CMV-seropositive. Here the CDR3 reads CASSWTSGSAGELFF. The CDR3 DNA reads TGTGCCAGCAGCTGGACAAGCGGGAGTGCCGGGGAGCTGTTTTTT.